Shown below are 14 T cell receptor beta chains from a single sample sequenced in a study of cytomegalovirus exposure and HLA in healthy donors. PCR employed 60 Vbeta and 13 Jbeta primers. Some clones are missing from TCRdb's copy, which holds only in-frame ones; the method was immunoSEQ multiplex PCR. The data contain about 94,000 clones, more than 60% of them singletons. Sample: PBMCs. The origin of the receptors is a man younger than 40 in good health and CMV-seronegative.

This rearrangement joins TRBV14 to TRBJ2-5; 7 bases map to TRBD1. Trimming cost V 7 bases and J 1 base; bases outside gene matches: 15. Per the germline V gene, CDR1 is SGHDN and CDR2 is FVKESK. The CDR3 contains 17 residues. The CDR3 here is CASIPTSKDRVQETQYF. In DNA form, the CDR3 reads TGTGCCAGCATTCCGACTTCCAAAGACAGGGTCCAAGAGACCCAGTACTTC.

J is TRBJ1-6 and V is TRBV4-2; 9 nucleotides line up with TRBD1. The CDR3 totals 15 residues. J was trimmed by 7 bases and V by 3 bases; bases with no gene match: 4. Germline CDR1 is LGHNA and CDR2 is YNFKEQ. CDR3 in amino acids: CASSQAGQGNSPLHF. The CDR3 nucleotides read TGTGCCAGCAGCCAGGCCGGACAGGGGAATTCACCCCTCCACTTT.

This clone was picked up a small number of times. V and J are TRBV10-3 and TRBJ2-7, with D perhaps matching TRBD1 (5 bases). This CDR3 region has 12 residues. CDR1 is ENHRY and CDR2 is SYGVKD in the germline V gene. The V end lost 6 bases, the J end lost 3 bases, and 9 bases lay between the germline ends. In DNA, the CDR3 is TGTGCCATCAGAGACAGCGTCTACGAGCAGTACTTC. Encoded protein: CAIRDSVYEQYF.

This clone is a singleton in its sample. The chain links TRBV19 to TRBJ1-3; D call uncertain. Germline CDR1 LNHDA, CDR2 SQIVND (reference sequence). The CDR3 runs to 16 residues. With 1 base removed from V and 0 bases from J, the gap between germline ends came to 10 bases. The CDR3 loop reads CASSIVREGSGNTIYF. The CDR3 bases are TGTGCCAGTAGTATAGTTCGAGAGGGCTCTGGAAACACCATATATTTT.

The chain carries TRBV7-9 and TRBJ2-1, with 7 bases matching TRBD2. Germline V gives CDR1 SEHNR, CDR2 FQNEAQ (reference sequence). The CDR3 has 16 residues. V lost 1 base to trimming and J lost 3 bases; unmatched junction nucleotides: 6. The CDR3 nucleotides read TGTGCCAGCAGCTTAGTGCTAGCGGACCACTACAATGAGCAGTTCTTC. Translation gives CASSLVLADHYNEQFF.

This chain uses TRBV5-6 with TRBJ2-4; 8 bases match TRBD1. In germline, CDR1 is SGHDT, CDR2 YYEEEE. Trimming at V came to 4 bases and at J to 0 bases, leaving 9 bases not matched to a gene. The CDR3 has 17 amino acids. CDR3 region: CASSLAGGGLAKNIQYF. The CDR3 nucleotides read TGTGCCAGCAGCCTCGCAGGGGGCGGGCTAGCCAAAAACATTCAGTACTTC.

This clone was detected only a few times. The rearrangement links TRBV7-9 to TRBJ2-7; TRBD2 matches 8 bases. V lost 4 bases and J lost 5; bases outside the gene matches: 7. Per germline, CDR1 SEHNR and CDR2 FQNEAQ (reference sequence). The length of the CDR3 is 14 residues. The CDR3 DNA sequence: TGTGCCAGCAGCTCGTCGGGGGGGCGTCACGAGCAGTACTTC. This translates into CASSSSGGRHEQYF.

The rearrangement joins TRBV7-8 to TRBJ2-4; 9 positions agree with TRBD2. The CDR3 extends over 15 amino acids. Germline CDR1 SGHVS, CDR2 FQNEAQ. Trimming cost V 2 bases and J 4 bases; bases outside gene matches: 3. DNA of the CDR3: TGTGCCAGCAGCTTATACGCGGGGGGGAAAAACATTCAGTACTTC. Translation: CASSLYAGGKNIQYF.

This clone was detected a few times. DNA for the CDR3: TGTGCCTGGAGTGTCCGGAGGAATCAGCCCCAGCATTTT. This codes for CAWSVRRNQPQHF. The V and J genes are TRBV30 and TRBJ1-5; no clear D. Germline CDR1 GTSNPN, CDR2 SVGIG (reference sequence). CDR3 length equals 13 residues. V lost 0 bases, J lost 4 bases, and 7 bases lay in between.

The V call is TRBV4-3, the J call TRBJ1-3; no firm D call. The germline gives CDR1 LGHNA, CDR2 YSLEER. CDR3 length: 15 amino acids. Trimming stripped 2 bases from V and 4 bases from J, with 12 bases between. CDR3 amino acids: CASSQRTPGGNTIYF. The CDR3 DNA reads as TGCGCCAGCAGCCAAAGGACGCCGGGAGGAAACACCATATATTTT.

This clone occurred a few times. The J gene is TRBJ1-5, the V gene TRBV7-6; a possible D gene is TRBD1 (5 bases). CDR1 SGHVS and CDR2 FNYEAQ come from the germline V gene. Between the trimmed V and J ends, which lost 6 bases and 8 bases, there was a span of 17 bases. The CDR3 extends over 14 amino acids. CDR3 protein: CASSSDKGKEPQHF. The DNA for the CDR3 is TGTGCCAGCAGTTCTGACAAGGGGAAGGAGCCCCAGCATTTT.

This clone occurred a few times. V usage is TRBV5-1 and J usage is TRBJ1-1; D is possibly TRBD1 (6 bases). This CDR3 is 14 amino acids long. From germline, CDR1 is SGHRS and CDR2 YFSETQ. The ends were cut back, 0 bases at V and 1 base at J, with 7 bases in the middle. The CDR3 spells CASSLGGGNTEAFF. The CDR3 DNA follows: TGCGCCAGCAGCTTGGGAGGGGGGAACACTGAAGCTTTCTTT.

This chain joins TRBV11-2 and TRBJ2-5, with 9 bases identical to TRBD2. Per the germline V gene, CDR1 is SGHAT and CDR2 is FQNNGV. Trimming took 5 bases from V and 5 from J; bases not matched to a gene: 6. The CDR3 spans 14 residues. The CDR3, as DNA: TGTGCCAGCAGCCGCGGGGGGGCCGGGGAGACCCAGTACTTC. This sequence encodes CASSRGGAGETQYF.

A single count supports this clone. In DNA form, the CDR3 reads TGTGCCATCAGTGAGGTACTTAGCGCCAAGTTCGGATACGAGCAGTACTTC. Translating gives CAISEVLSAKFGYEQYF. The chain carries TRBV10-3 and TRBJ2-5, with D tentatively TRBD2 (5 bases). Matching the DNA end better, TRBJ2-7 makes the J call doubtful. In germline, CDR1 is ENHRY, CDR2 SYGVKD. The CDR3 is 17 residues long.